This entry lists 30 T cell receptor beta chains sequenced from one sample in a study of blood T cell repertoires in COVID-19. Profiling relied on immunoSEQ multiplex PCR, and the TCRdb table lists in-frame clones only, not all of them. The sample has 200,000 to 300,000 clones, around 90% seen once. What was sequenced was PBMCs or T cells enriched from blood (not recorded which). These receptors originate from a woman aged 35 to 49 who had been exposed to COVID-19.

The chain employs TRBV11-2 and TRBJ1-2; D possibly corresponds to TRBD1 (5 bases). The germline CDR1 and CDR2 sequences are SGHAT and FQNNGV. The CDR3 has 17 residues. Trimming shortened V by 1 base and J by 5 bases, and 20 bases separated the two germline ends. DNA of the CDR3: TGTGCCAGCAGCTTAGGGGCAGGGCAGGGTCGACTTTATGGCTACACCTTC. Its translation is CASSLGAGQGRLYGYTF.

The chain joins TRBV29-1 to TRBJ2-5; 9 bases are shared with TRBD2. There are 15 residues in the CDR3. Trimming at V came to 1 base and at J to 5 bases, leaving 8 bases not matched to a gene. Germline V CDR1 and CDR2: SQVTM, ANQGSEA. The CDR3 protein is CSVEGGAGGAETQYF. CDR3 nucleotide sequence: TGCAGCGTTGAAGGGGGAGCGGGAGGAGCGGAGACCCAGTACTTC.

This chain connects TRBV5-8 to TRBJ2-2, with TRBD1 identical over 8 bases. CDR3 length: 15 amino acids. Germline CDR1 reads SGHTS; CDR2 reads YDEGEE. With V trimmed by 1 base and J by 6 bases, 5 bases remained unmatched. The CDR3 nucleotides are TGTGCCAGCAGCTTGTTCACAGGGGGTGCCGGGGAGCTGTTTTTT. The encoded protein is CASSLFTGGAGELFF.

The genes are TRBV2 and TRBJ2-5; 13 bases are a match to TRBD2. V was pared by 7 bases and J by 5 bases, with 7 bases of the junction left unmatched. The CDR3 is 15 residues long. Germline V gene data show CDR1 as SNHLY and CDR2 as FYNNEI. CDR3 nucleotides: TGTGCCAGCAAGGCGGGACTAGCGGGGTTGGAGACCCAGTACTTC. It codes for CASKAGLAGLETQYF.

The rearrangement joins TRBV6-2 or TRBV6-3 to TRBJ1-5, with TRBD1 as a possible D gene (5 bases). CDR1 MNHEY and CDR2 SVGEGT come from the germline V gene. This CDR3 is 14 amino acids long. Trimming removed 2 bases from V and 6 bases from J, with 11 bases in between. The CDR3 spells CASSYVGDSQPQHF. The CDR3 DNA sequence: TGTGCCAGCAGTTACGTGGGGGACTCTCAGCCCCAGCATTTT.

The chain uses TRBV10-3 and TRBJ1-2; D unresolved. With 3 bases removed from V and 4 bases from J, the gap between germline ends came to 15 bases. The germline CDR1 and CDR2 sequences are ENHRY and SYGVKD. The CDR3 is 15 amino acids. The CDR3 DNA follows: TGTGCCATCAGTGAAGGGAGGGCCGACCTCTATGGCTACACCTTC. It specifies CAISEGRADLYGYTF.

This sequence joins TRBV6-5 and TRBJ2-5; 9 positions match TRBD2. Germline lookup yields CDR1 MNHEY and CDR2 SVGAGI. The length of the CDR3 is 15 residues. V dropped 4 bases and J dropped 5; count of bases not matched to a gene: 8. Here the CDR3 reads CASSSGGRAWETQYF. The DNA of the CDR3 is TGTGCCAGCAGTTCTGGCGGGAGGGCCTGGGAGACCCAGTACTTC.

The chain employs TRBV27 and TRBJ2-2, with 8 bases fitting TRBD1. This CDR3 comprises 16 residues. The V and J ends lost 1 base and 4 bases, in that order; junction bases with no gene match: 5. Germline V CDR1 and CDR2: MNHEY, SMNVEV (reference sequence). CDR3 residues: CASSLYGQGGTGELFF. The CDR3 DNA is TGTGCCAGCAGTTTATACGGACAGGGCGGCACCGGGGAGCTGTTTTTT.

The chain carries TRBV5-6 and TRBJ1-2; 8 positions agree with TRBD1. The germline gives CDR1 SGHDT, CDR2 YYEEEE. V lost 2 bases and J lost 5; bases outside the gene matches: 11. CDR3 length: 16 amino acids. For the CDR3, the DNA is TGTGCCAGCAGCTTAAAACGATCAGGGGGCTCGTATGGCTACACCTTC. Encoded protein: CASSLKRSGGSYGYTF.

The rearrangement joins TRBV2 to TRBJ1-5, with a possible D match to TRBD1 (5 bases). With 5 bases removed from V and 1 base from J, the gap between germline ends came to 15 bases. CDR1 is SNHLY, CDR2 FYNNEI, per germline. The CDR3 is made up of 16 amino acids. The CDR3 reads CASSQLQGKSNQPQHF. CDR3 coding DNA: TGTGCCAGCAGTCAACTCCAGGGCAAAAGCAATCAGCCCCAGCATTTT.

V gene TRBV2 combines with J gene TRBJ2-3; 10 bases are a match to TRBD1. This CDR3 has 15 amino acids. Per the germline V gene, CDR1 is SNHLY and CDR2 is FYNNEI. V shed 4 bases, J shed 6 bases, and the junction held 7 bases outside the gene matches. For the CDR3, the DNA is TGTGCCAGCAGTGTCCAGGGACAGGGGCGTGATACGCAGTATTTT. It yields the protein CASSVQGQGRDTQYF.

This chain uses TRBV28 with TRBJ1-6; D is unresolved. The V gene lost 6 bases and the J gene lost 0 bases, with 9 bases spanning the gap. Germline values: CDR1 MDHEN, CDR2 SYDVKM. The CDR3 runs to 15 residues. In DNA form, the CDR3 reads TGTGCCAGCAGCCCCGTCAGCTCCTATAATTCACCCCTCCACTTT. It specifies CASSPVSSYNSPLHF. The full variable domain, completed using reference TRBV28 and TRBJ1-6, is DVKVTQSSRYLVKRTGEKVFLECVQDMDHENMFWYRQDPGLGLRLIYFSYDVKMKEKGDIPEGYSVSREKKERFSLILESASTNQTSMYLCASSPVSSYNSPLHFGNGTRLTVT.

The chain carries TRBV6-5 and TRBJ2-3; perhaps TRBD1 as D (6 bases). V lost 6 bases to trimming and J lost 0 bases, with 10 bases between them. From germline, CDR1 is MNHEY and CDR2 SVGAGI. There are 14 residues in the CDR3. DNA of the CDR3: TGTGCCAGCAGCCTCGACAGGAGCACAGATACGCAGTATTTT. Translation gives CASSLDRSTDTQYF.

This sequence joins TRBV7-9 and TRBJ1-2; D call uncertain. Trimming pared 1 base from V and 0 bases from J, leaving 6 bases between. The CDR3 length is 14 residues. CDR1 and CDR2 from the germline V gene are SEHNR and FQNEAQ (reference sequence). The CDR3 loop reads CASSLGSANYGYTF. CDR3 DNA sequence: TGTGCCAGCAGCTTAGGTTCCGCTAACTATGGCTACACCTTC. Variable domain in full (rest from reference TRBV7-9 and TRBJ1-2): DTGVSQNPRHKITKRGQNVTFRCDPISEHNRLYWYRQTLGQGPEFLTYFQNEAQLEKSRLLSDRFSAERPKGSFSTLEIQRTEQGDSAMYLCASSLGSANYGYTFGSGTRLTVV.

The chain combines TRBV7-9 with TRBJ1-2; D is uncertain. Germline lookup yields CDR1 SEHNR and CDR2 FQNEAQ (reference sequence). This CDR3 is built from 16 residues. V was trimmed by 2 bases and J by 8 bases, leaving 21 bases between them. CDR3 sequence reads: CASSLLPHPPVRGYTF. Here the CDR3 DNA reads TGTGCCAGCAGCTTACTGCCCCACCCGCCGGTGCGAGGCTACACCTTC.

This rearrangement joins TRBV11-3 to TRBJ1-2; D is unclear. The CDR3 totals 11 residues. CDR1 and CDR2 from the germline V gene are SGHNT and YENEEA. V lost 5 bases and J 12 bases, leaving 13 bases between the germline ends. The CDR3, as DNA: TGTGCCAGCAGCATGGGCCAGCCCCACACCTTC. Protein sequence: CASSMGQPHTF.

This clone is a singleton in its sample. CDR3 residues: CASSTTGGTYEQYF. As DNA, the CDR3 is TGTGCCAGCAGCACGACAGGGGGAACCTACGAGCAGTACTTC. The chain links TRBV2 to TRBJ2-7, with 9 bases identical to TRBD1. Germline CDR1 and CDR2: SNHLY and FYNNEI. The CDR3 has 14 amino acids. V was clipped by 6 bases and J by 2 bases; unmatched bases: 5.

This chain uses TRBV3-1 (or the pseudogene TRBV3-2) with TRBJ2-1, with D maybe TRBD2 (5 bases). The CDR3 extends over 15 amino acids. Germline V lookup: CDR1 LGHDT, CDR2 YNNKEL (reference sequence). The germline V and J ends were trimmed by 1 base and 6 bases, with 13 bases remaining between them. In DNA form, the CDR3 reads TGTGCCAGCAGCCAAGTGTCCCCTAGCCGCAATGAGCAGTTCTTC. Its translation: CASSQVSPSRNEQFF.

The chain has TRBV18 and TRBJ1-4; D remains unclear. The CDR3 consists of 12 residues. V was trimmed by 3 bases and J by 8 bases, leaving 7 bases between them. The germline CDR1 and CDR2 sequences are KGHSH and LQKENI. The CDR3 here is CASSPSREKLFF. For the CDR3, the DNA is TGTGCCAGCTCACCGAGCCGAGAAAAACTGTTTTTT.

The chain couples TRBV4-2 to TRBJ2-5; D unresolved. Germline assignment: CDR1 LGHNA and CDR2 YNFKEQ. Trimming pared 1 base from V and 5 bases from J, leaving 14 bases between. The CDR3 totals 15 residues. The CDR3 nucleotides are TGTGCCAGCAGCCAAGGTCGGCTCATCGGGGAGACCCAGTACTTC. The encoded protein is CASSQGRLIGETQYF.

The gene calls are TRBV7-8 and TRBJ1-6, with D possibly being TRBD1 (6 bases). There are 16 residues in the CDR3. Trimming took 5 bases from V and 0 from J, leaving 11 bases between them. CDR1 is SGHVS and CDR2 is FQNEAQ in the germline V gene. CDR3: CASSVQGFSYNSPLHF. CDR3 bases: TGTGCCAGCAGCGTTCAGGGGTTCTCCTATAATTCACCCCTCCACTTT. The entire variable domain, with the rest obtained from reference TRBV7-8 and TRBJ1-6, is as follows: GAGVSQSPRYKVAKRGQDVALRCDPISGHVSLFWYQQALGQGPEFLTYFQNEAQLDKSGLPSDRFFAERPEGSVSTLKIQRTQQEDSAVYLCASSVQGFSYNSPLHFGNGTRLTVT.

The rearrangement links TRBV28 to TRBJ2-7, with D maybe TRBD2 (7 bases). Germline loops: CDR1 MDHEN, CDR2 SYDVKM. Trimming pared 6 bases from V and 3 bases from J, leaving 12 bases between. The CDR3 is 13 residues long. The CDR3 sequence is CASRRGGIYEQYF. As DNA, the CDR3 is TGTGCCAGCAGAAGGGGGGGGATCTACGAGCAGTACTTC.

The CDR3: CASSPREDYGYTF. CDR3 bases: TGTGCCAGCAGCCCCAGGGAGGACTATGGCTACACCTTC. This chain uses TRBV27 with TRBJ1-2; D perhaps matches TRBD1 (5 bases). With 6 bases removed from V and 3 bases from J, the gap between germline ends came to 11 bases. CDR1 is MNHEY, CDR2 SMNVEV, per germline (reference sequence). The CDR3 runs 13 residues.

The rearrangement links TRBV20-1 to TRBJ1-1; possible D gene TRBD1, 5 bases. V was pared by 3 bases and J by 10 bases, with 12 bases between. Germline CDR1 is DFQATT and CDR2 is SNEGSKA (reference sequence). This CDR3 region has 11 residues. CDR3 protein: CSARWGRPAFF. The CDR3 DNA is TGCAGTGCTAGGTGGGGGAGGCCAGCTTTCTTT.

This rearrangement joins TRBV19 to TRBJ1-3, with a tentative D call TRBD1 (6 bases). This CDR3 comprises 15 residues. The germline CDR1 and CDR2 sequences are LNHDA and SQIVND (reference sequence). Deletions cut 3 bases from V and 0 bases from J, with 9 bases between. The CDR3 sequence is CASSIGGSSGNTIYF. In DNA form, the CDR3 reads TGTGCCAGTAGTATTGGGGGCTCCTCTGGAAACACCATATATTTT.

The rearrangement joins TRBV19 to TRBJ1-4; the match to TRBD1 covers 9 bases. This CDR3 contains 14 residues. Germline V gene data show CDR1 as LNHDA and CDR2 as SQIVND (reference sequence). V shed 1 base, J shed 7 bases, and the junction held 1 base outside the gene matches. In DNA form, the CDR3 reads TGTGCCAGTAGTATAGCGGGACAGGGTGAAAAACTGTTTTTT. Translated: CASSIAGQGEKLFF.

The V call is TRBV24-1, the J call TRBJ2-7; TRBD1 matches 10 bases. Trimming removed 5 bases from V and 1 base from J; junction bases left unmatched: 7. The CDR3 covers 16 residues. Germline lookup yields CDR1 KGHDR and CDR2 SFDVKD. DNA of the CDR3: TGTGCCACCAGTGTCCGGGGACAGGGGATATCCTACGAGCAGTACTTC. It codes for CATSVRGQGISYEQYF.

The gene calls are TRBV7-3 and TRBJ1-2; D possibly corresponds to TRBD1 (6 bases). This CDR3 has 15 residues. V lost 5 bases and J lost 10, with 23 bases in between. Germline CDR1 is SGHTA and CDR2 is FQGTGA. Here the CDR3 DNA reads TGTGCCAGCAGCCCGCACCGTTTGGGGCAGGGGCACTACACCTTC. Translation gives CASSPHRLGQGHYTF.

V gene TRBV11-2 combines with J gene TRBJ1-1; D not certain. Germline values: CDR1 SGHAT, CDR2 FQNNGV. This CDR3 has 13 residues. V was clipped by 2 bases and J by 3 bases, with 7 bases between them. CDR3 bases: TGTGCCAGCAGCTTAATTAGCCACACTGAAGCTTTCTTT. It translates to CASSLISHTEAFF.

V usage is TRBV6-6 and J usage is TRBJ1-1; TRBD1 aligns across 8 bases. The CDR3 totals 15 residues. V dropped 6 bases and J dropped 4; count of bases not matched to a gene: 10. The germline V gene encodes CDR1 MNHNY and CDR2 SVGAGI (reference sequence). The CDR3 coding sequence is TGTGCCAGCAGGTCACAGGGGGTAAACAGCACTGAAGCTTTCTTT. Translated: CASRSQGVNSTEAFF.